This is a list of T cell receptor beta chains from one sample in a study of CD4 T cells in relation to SARS-CoV-2 and coronaviruses. These receptors lack a known antigen. Generated by immunoSEQ multiplex PCR, the TCRdb table keeps only in-frame clones and is missing some. Seen here are 19,000 or so clones, about 72% observed once, and the top ten hold roughly a fifth. Sequencing was done on a sample of CD4+ T cells from PBMCs, cultured in vitro. The receptors shown here come from a human donor in good health. CDR3s include the opening cysteine and the closing phenylalanine or tryptophan. Fields, in order: V gene, CDR3 length, J gene, clone size, D gene, CDR3 DNA, CDR3 protein. D genes are given only for firm matches. Expanded clones are given a class, and other clones once, few, many or no size at all.

TRBV5-4	13	TRBJ2-5	few	NA	TGTGCCAGCAGCTGGGACTGGCAAGAGACCCAGTACTTC	CASSWDWQETQYF
TRBV5-1	15	TRBJ1-2	NA	TRBD1	TGCGCCAGCAATGAAGGCCCGGACAGGGACTATGGCTACACCTTC	CASNEGPDRDYGYTF
TRBV3-1/TRBV3-2	16	TRBJ2-3	NA	NA	TGTGCCAGCAGCCAAGTCCCCGGGAGCGGAGAAGATACGCAGTATTTT	CASSQVPGSGEDTQYF
TRBV5-6	16	TRBJ2-5	NA	TRBD1	TGTGCCAGCAGCTTGGCGGACAGGGGAGCGGGAGAGACCCAGTACTTC	CASSLADRGAGETQYF
TRBV11-2	13	TRBJ1-6	NA	NA	TGTGCCAGCAGCTCGGCCGGGCGTTCACCCCTCCACTTT	CASSSAGRSPLHF
TRBV15	15	TRBJ2-1	NA	NA	TGTGCCACCAGCAGAGATAGCGGCTCCTACAATGAGCAGTTCTTC	CATSRDSGSYNEQFF
TRBV5-1	14	TRBJ1-6	NA	TRBD1	TGCGCCAGCAGCCCGGGACAGGATTATTCACCCCTCCACTTT	CASSPGQDYSPLHF
TRBV19	18	TRBJ2-7	NA	TRBD2	TGTGCCAGTAGTATCTCCGACAGGGGACTAGCGGGAGTTAGTGAGCAGTACTTC	CASSISDRGLAGVSEQYF
TRBV6-6	13	TRBJ1-3	NA	TRBD1	TGTGCCAGCGGACAGGGGAAAGGCAACACCATATATTTT	CASGQGKGNTIYF
TRBV5-1	15	TRBJ2-7	few	TRBD2	TGCGCCAGCAGCTTGAGGCTAGCGGGCTTCCACGAGCAGTACTTC	CASSLRLAGFHEQYF
TRBV5-1	15	TRBJ1-5	NA	TRBD1	TGCGCCAGCAGCCCCGGACAGGGAACTAATCAGCCCCAGCATTTT	CASSPGQGTNQPQHF
TRBV30	17	TRBJ1-6	NA	TRBD1	TGTGCCTGGAGCAGAGTAGGGGGCAGCTCCTATAATTCACCCCTCCACTTT	CAWSRVGGSSYNSPLHF
TRBV12-3/TRBV12-4	13	TRBJ1-2	few	NA	TGTGCCAGCAGTCCAGGACGGTCCTATGGCTACACCTTC	CASSPGRSYGYTF
TRBV6-4	15	TRBJ1-5	NA	NA	TGTGCCAGCAGCCCCGAGGATGGGAGCAATCAGCCCCAGCATTTT	CASSPEDGSNQPQHF
TRBV6-5	14	TRBJ1-1	NA	NA	TGTGCCAGCAGCCGTTCCGAGAGGGGTACTGAAGCTTTCTTT	CASSRSERGTEAFF
TRBV6-5	15	TRBJ1-6	NA	NA	TGTGCCAGCAGTACGCATGCAGCCTATAATTCACCCCTCCACTTT	CASSTHAAYNSPLHF
TRBV11-2	12	TRBJ1-1	NA	NA	TGTGCCAGCAGCTTATCCTACACTGAAGCTTTCTTT	CASSLSYTEAFF
TRBV7-2	14	TRBJ1-2	NA	NA	TGTGCCAGCAGCTTATTACAGGGTGCCTATGGCTACACCTTC	CASSLLQGAYGYTF
TRBV3-1/TRBV3-2	15	TRBJ2-6	medium-sized	NA	TGTGCCAGCGGCCAGGAGCTCTCTGGGGCCAACGTCCTGACTTTC	CASGQELSGANVLTF
TRBV28	12	TRBJ1-1	NA	NA	TGTGCCAGCAGTTACGCCCCTGTTGAAGCTTTCTTT	CASSYAPVEAFF
TRBV25-1	16	TRBJ2-7	NA	NA	TGTGCCAGCAGTGGCGGTTTACTTGGGGGCGCCTACGAGCAGTACTTC	CASSGGLLGGAYEQYF
TRBV5-1	14	TRBJ1-2	NA	NA	TGCGCCAGCAGCTCTTCAGTCGGGGGGGGCGGCTACACCTTC	CASSSSVGGGGYTF
TRBV3-1/TRBV3-2	13	TRBJ1-2	few	NA	TGTGCCAGCAGCCATGACAGATTTCTTGGCTACACCTTC	CASSHDRFLGYTF
TRBV18	15	TRBJ1-3	NA	NA	TGTGCCAGCTCACCACTTTCTGGGACTGGAAACACCATATATTTT	CASSPLSGTGNTIYF
TRBV4-1	15	TRBJ1-2	NA	NA	TGCGCCAGCAGCCAAGTTAATTATTTTATGAGTGGCTACACCTTC	CASSQVNYFMSGYTF
TRBV9	15	TRBJ2-1	NA	TRBD2	TGTGCCAGCAGCGTGTCTAGCGGGAGTCATCTTGAGCAGTTCTTC	CASSVSSGSHLEQFF
TRBV29-1	13	TRBJ1-1	once	NA	TGCAGCGTTGAACGCAGGGCTAACACTGAAGCTTTCTTT	CSVERRANTEAFF
TRBV23-1	17	TRBJ2-7	NA	NA	TGCGCCAGCAGTCACCATAAACGCCGGGACATCTCCTACGAGCAGTACTTC	CASSHHKRRDISYEQYF
TRBV29-1	12	TRBJ1-1	few	TRBD1	TGCAGCGTTAACAGGGGAAGGACTGAAGCTTTCTTT	CSVNRGRTEAFF
TRBV6-1	13	TRBJ1-3	NA	NA	TGTGCCAGCAGTGACCGCTCTGGAAACACCATATATTTT	CASSDRSGNTIYF
TRBV30	16	TRBJ2-2	few	TRBD1	TGTGCCTGGAGTGACCCAGGACAGGGTGACACCGGGGAGCTGTTTTTT	CAWSDPGQGDTGELFF
TRBV29-1	15	TRBJ2-7	NA	TRBD1	TGCAGCGTTATAAGGACAGGTACCACGACGCGGGAGCAGTACTTC	CSVIRTGTTTREQYF
TRBV6-5	12	TRBJ1-5	NA	NA	TGTGCCAGCAGTCCCCCGGGTCAGCCCCAGCATTTT	CASSPPGQPQHF
TRBV5-5	16	TRBJ2-1	NA	TRBD2	TGTGCCAGCAGCCGACTAGCGGGAGCCTCCTACAATGAGCAGTTCTTC	CASSRLAGASYNEQFF
TRBV7-2	14	TRBJ2-2	NA	NA	TGTGCCAGCAGCTTAGCGAGTGGGACCGGGGAGCTGTTTTTT	CASSLASGTGELFF
TRBV25-1	15	TRBJ2-1	once	NA	TGTGCCAGCAGTGACAGGACTAAGAGGCAGGGAGAGCAGTTCTTC	CASSDRTKRQGEQFF
TRBV27	13	TRBJ2-5	once	NA	TGTGCCAGCAGTTCGCGATCCCAAGAGACCCAGTACTTC	CASSSRSQETQYF
TRBV14	15	TRBJ2-7	NA	TRBD2	TGTGCCAGCAGCAGGCGCGGGAGGACTTTCTACGAGCAGTACTTC	CASSRRGRTFYEQYF
TRBV3-1/TRBV3-2	14	TRBJ2-2	NA	NA	TGTGCCAGCAGCCAAGGTATGGGCACCGGGGAGCTGTTTTTT	CASSQGMGTGELFF
TRBV30	12	TRBJ2-7	NA	NA	TGTGCCTGGAGGCCTAGCTCCTACGAGCAGTACTTC	CAWRPSSYEQYF
TRBV27	11	TRBJ1-1	NA	NA	TGTGCCAGCAGTACTACAGAGCGGGCTTTCTTT	CASSTTERAFF
TRBV7-9	18	TRBJ2-1	NA	TRBD2	TGTGCCAGCAGCCTAAAGCCCGTGCTAGCGGGAGGACTCAATGAGCAGTTCTTC	CASSLKPVLAGGLNEQFF
TRBV5-5	19	TRBJ2-1	NA	TRBD1	TGTGCCAGCAGCTCCGGGACAGGGGTCTTACAGAGCTCCTACAATGAGCAGTTCTTC	CASSSGTGVLQSSYNEQFF
TRBV7-2	14	TRBJ2-6	once	NA	TGTGCCAGCAGCGGAAACTCTGGGGCCAACGTCCTGACTTTC	CASSGNSGANVLTF
TRBV19	14	TRBJ2-3	NA	TRBD1	TGTGCCAGTACCCGACAGGGGAGCACAGATACGCAGTATTTT	CASTRQGSTDTQYF
TRBV24-1	13	TRBJ1-2	NA	NA	TGTGCCACCAGTGATGGACAGAACTATGGCTACACCTTC	CATSDGQNYGYTF
TRBV5-1	14	TRBJ1-4	NA	TRBD1	TGCGCCAGCGGCCGGGACAGTAGTAATGAAAAACTGTTTTTT	CASGRDSSNEKLFF
TRBV28	14	TRBJ2-6	NA	TRBD2	TGTGCCAGCAGTTCGCAGGGAGGGTCGAGCGTCCTGACTTTC	CASSSQGGSSVLTF
TRBV6-5	13	TRBJ2-5	NA	TRBD1	TGTGCCAGCAGAAGACAGGGCCAAGAGACCCAGTACTTC	CASRRQGQETQYF
TRBV19	15	TRBJ1-2	NA	TRBD1	TGTGCCAGTAGTGGATTTAAGGGGGCGCACTATGGCTACACCTTC	CASSGFKGAHYGYTF
TRBV14	14	TRBJ2-1	NA	NA	TGTGCCAGCAGCCACCGGGACCTCTACAATGAGCAGTTCTTC	CASSHRDLYNEQFF